A single sample gave rise to the 15 T cell receptor beta chains below, sequenced in a study of blood T cells in healthy people across ages. Together with a sample-barcoded 5' primer, a J-beta primer mix was included in a second PCR lasting roughly 6 to 12 cycles. TCRdb passed the 5' RACE reads through MiXCR, listing each CDR3 protein once. Of about 1.5 million distinct CDR3 sequences in the sample, 35% to 45% were seen once. The sample consisted of blood. The receptors derive from a woman between 18 and 29 years old in good health.

The CDR3 region is CSALRPGPYNEQFF. CDR3 DNA sequence: TGCAGTGCTCTCCGTCCGGGGCCATACAATGAGCAGTTCTTC. This chain connects TRBV20-1 to TRBJ2-1; D may match TRBD1 or TRBD2 (5 bases each). The CDR3 covers 14 residues. V was trimmed by 5 bases and J by 4 bases, leaving 15 bases between them. Germline CDR1 is DFQATT and CDR2 is SNEGSKA (reference sequence).

This chain links TRBV4-1 with TRBJ2-3, with a possible D match to TRBD2 (6 bases). CDR1 MGHRA and CDR2 YSYEKL come from the germline V gene. Trimming took off 4 bases at V and 5 bases at J, with 13 bases between the two ends. The CDR3 covers 14 residues. This chain's CDR3 is CASSPGMRGDTQYF. The CDR3 region has the DNA TGCGCCAGCAGCCCAGGGATGCGGGGAGATACGCAGTATTTT.

The gene calls are TRBV9 and TRBJ2-1; 10 nucleotides line up with TRBD2. The germline gives CDR1 SGDLS, CDR2 YYNGEE. The CDR3 totals 15 residues. Losses at the gene ends were 1 base for V and 7 bases for J; bases not matched to a gene: 5. The CDR3 protein is CASSVSLAGENEQFF. As DNA, the CDR3 is TGTGCCAGCAGCGTAAGTCTAGCGGGAGAGAATGAGCAGTTCTTC.

The chain carries TRBV2 and TRBJ1-1; D is perhaps TRBD1 (5 bases). The CDR3 extends over 12 amino acids. Per germline, CDR1 SNHLY and CDR2 FYNNEI. With 6 bases removed from V and 6 bases from J, the gap between germline ends came to 11 bases. Here the CDR3 DNA reads TGTGCCAGCAGGGGGGACGGACCTGAAGCTTTCTTT. It specifies CASRGDGPEAFF.

The chain employs TRBV12-3 or TRBV12-4 and TRBJ1-2; 8 bases align to TRBD1. The CDR3 sequence is 11 residues long. V gave up 8 bases and J gave up 10 bases; unmatched junction bases: 6. The CDR3 DNA sequence: TGTGCCAGCTCTACAGGGGGAGTCTACACCTTC. Protein product: CASSTGGVYTF.

The rearrangement links TRBV20-1 to TRBJ2-7, with 7 bases aligning to TRBD2. In germline, CDR1 is DFQATT, CDR2 SNEGSKA (reference sequence). The ends lost 3 bases at V and 1 base at J; junction bases unmatched: 6. This CDR3 region has 14 residues. Here the CDR3 reads CSASGLAASYEQYF. DNA for the CDR3: TGCAGTGCTAGTGGGCTAGCGGCATCCTACGAGCAGTACTTC.

This clonotype was detected a few times. V usage is TRBV3-1 and J usage is TRBJ2-1, with TRBD2 matching over 7 bases. The J call may be incorrect, as the DNA end agrees better with TRBJ2-7. Germline loops: CDR1 LGHDT, CDR2 YNNKEL (reference sequence). CDR3 length: 15 amino acids. CDR3 protein: CASSERLASGGEQYF. The CDR3 nucleotides read TGTGCCAGCAGCGAGCGACTAGCTTCGGGCGGTGAGCAGTACTTC.

The chain uses TRBV4-1 and TRBJ2-2; D is ambiguous. The germline V gene encodes CDR1 MGHRA and CDR2 YSYEKL. Trimming shortened V by 0 bases and J by 4 bases, and 18 bases separated the two germline ends. The length of the CDR3 is 18 residues. In DNA form, the CDR3 reads TGCGCCAGCAGCCAAGAGACACTTCCTGTGTACGGCACCGGGGAGCTGTTTTTT. It codes for CASSQETLPVYGTGELFF.

The chain joins TRBV5-1 to TRBJ2-5; D is perhaps TRBD2 (6 bases). Matching the DNA end better, TRBJ2-7 makes the J call doubtful. There are 15 residues in the CDR3. Germline values: CDR1 SGHRS, CDR2 YFSETQ. The CDR3 DNA reads TGCGCCAGCAGCCCAGTCGGGGGTATTGACTACGAGCAGTACTTC. This sequence encodes CASSPVGGIDYEQYF.

The chain couples TRBV27 to TRBJ2-2, with TRBD1 identical over 8 bases. CDR3 length equals 14 residues. V lost 4 bases to trimming and J lost 4 bases; unmatched junction nucleotides: 2. CDR1 and CDR2 from the germline V gene are MNHEY and SMNVEV (reference sequence). CDR3 sequence reads: CASSWGQATGELFF. CDR3 DNA sequence: TGTGCCAGCAGTTGGGGACAGGCCACCGGGGAGCTGTTTTTT.

The genes are TRBV9 and TRBJ2-1; weak D call: TRBD2 (7 bases). Germline assignment: CDR1 SGDLS and CDR2 YYNGEE. The germline V and J ends were trimmed by 1 base and 7 bases, with 12 bases remaining between them. The length of the CDR3 is 14 residues. This CDR3 is CASSVWGGANEQFF. The CDR3 DNA is TGTGCCAGCAGCGTATGGGGGGGGGCGAATGAGCAGTTCTTC.

This chain links TRBV20-1 with TRBJ1-2; 10 bases align to TRBD1. CDR1 and CDR2 (germline): DFQATT, SNEGSKA (reference sequence). The CDR3 runs to 14 residues. V was pared by 6 bases and J by 4 bases, with 8 bases of the junction left unmatched. The chain's CDR3 is CSASDRGRFYGYTF. CDR3 DNA: TGCAGTGCATCTGACAGGGGGCGCTTCTATGGCTACACCTTC.

This clonotype has only a few counts. The chain combines TRBV11-1 with TRBJ2-7, with unresolved D. This CDR3 comprises 15 residues. V was shortened by 5 bases and J by 2 bases, with 16 bases between the two germline ends. Germline values: CDR1 SGHAT, CDR2 FQDESV (reference sequence). The DNA for the CDR3 is TGTGCCAGCAGCGATTACCGAGACCGAGCCTACGAGCAGTACTTC. It is translated as CASSDYRDRAYEQYF.

This clonotype was counted a few times. This rearrangement joins TRBV29-1 to TRBJ1-5, with D hard to call. CDR1 is SQVTM and CDR2 is ANQGSEA in the germline V gene. Trimming removed 0 bases at V and 4 bases at J, with 7 bases between. The CDR3 extends over 13 amino acids. The CDR3 loop is CSVEDGLNQPQHF. CDR3 bases: TGCAGCGTTGAAGACGGCCTAAATCAGCCCCAGCATTTT.

This clonotype occurred a few times. The genes are TRBV12-5 and TRBJ2-5; D is uncertain. This CDR3 is built from 14 residues. Trimming removed 5 bases at V and 2 bases at J, with 12 bases between. Germline assignment: CDR1 LGHNT and CDR2 FRNRAP. In nucleotides, the CDR3 is TGTGCTAGTGGTATCAACGACGGACAAGAGACCCAGTACTTC. Its translation: CASGINDGQETQYF. Full variable domain (remainder filled in from reference TRBV12-5 and TRBJ2-5): DARVTQTPRHKVTEMGQEVTMRCQPILGHNTVFWYRQTMMQGLELLAYFRNRAPLDDSGMPKDRFSAEMPDATLATLKIQPSEPRDSAVYFCASGINDGQETQYFGPGTRLLVL.